The source of this T cell receptor beta chain is a study of blood T cell repertoires in COVID-19. Study at large: Two negative PCRs, clearance, or symptom resolution had been documented for recovered Cohort 3 donors.

Produced via immunoSEQ multiplex PCR; TCRdb's table is partial and in-frame only. The table records hundreds of thousands of clones, roughly 90% of them present only once. Germline assignment: CDR1 LGHDT and CDR2 YNNKEL (reference sequence). V shed 5 bases and J 7 bases; nucleotides not matched to a gene: 14. This CDR3 contains 15 residues. The chain combines TRBV3-1 (or the pseudogene TRBV3-2) with TRBJ2-7; 7 nucleotides match TRBD1. What was sequenced was PBMCs or T cells enriched from blood (not recorded which). The source is a woman aged 50 to 60 in a cohort exposed to, infected with or recovered from COVID-19 (not recorded which). Written as DNA, the CDR3 is TGTGCCAGCAGCGATACCGGACAGGACCAGGGGGAGCAGTACTTC. It specifies CASSDTGQDQGEQYF.